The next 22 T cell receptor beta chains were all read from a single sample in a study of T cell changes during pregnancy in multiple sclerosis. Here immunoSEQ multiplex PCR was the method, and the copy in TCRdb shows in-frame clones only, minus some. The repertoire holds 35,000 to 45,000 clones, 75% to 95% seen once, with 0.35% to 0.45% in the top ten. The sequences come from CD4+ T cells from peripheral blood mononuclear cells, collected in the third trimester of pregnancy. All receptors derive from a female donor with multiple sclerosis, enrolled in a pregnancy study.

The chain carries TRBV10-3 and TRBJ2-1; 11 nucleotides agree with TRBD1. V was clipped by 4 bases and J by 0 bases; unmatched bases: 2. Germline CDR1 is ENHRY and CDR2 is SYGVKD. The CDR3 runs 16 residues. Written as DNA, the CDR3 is TGTGCCATCAGTGGCGGGACAGGGGGCTCCTACAATGAGCAGTTCTTC. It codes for CAISGGTGGSYNEQFF.

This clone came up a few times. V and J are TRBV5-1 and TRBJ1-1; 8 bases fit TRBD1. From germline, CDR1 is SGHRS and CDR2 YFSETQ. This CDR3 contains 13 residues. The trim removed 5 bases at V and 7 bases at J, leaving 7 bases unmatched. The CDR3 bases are TGCGCCAGCAGATTAGGACAGGGCCGTGAAGCTTTCTTT. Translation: CASRLGQGREAFF.

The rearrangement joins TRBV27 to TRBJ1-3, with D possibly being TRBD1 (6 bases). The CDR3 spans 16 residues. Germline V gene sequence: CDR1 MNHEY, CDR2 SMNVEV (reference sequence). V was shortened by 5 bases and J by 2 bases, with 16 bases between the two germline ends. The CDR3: CASSPTGPLTGNTIYF. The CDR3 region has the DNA TGTGCCAGCAGTCCCACAGGGCCCCTGACTGGAAACACCATATATTTT.

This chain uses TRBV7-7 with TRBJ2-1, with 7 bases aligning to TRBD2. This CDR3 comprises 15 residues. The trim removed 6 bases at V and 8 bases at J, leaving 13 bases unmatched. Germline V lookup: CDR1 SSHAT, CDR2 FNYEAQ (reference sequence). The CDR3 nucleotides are TGTGCCAGCAGTGCAGCTGGACTAGTGGGGGATGAGCAGTTCTTC. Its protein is CASSAAGLVGDEQFF.

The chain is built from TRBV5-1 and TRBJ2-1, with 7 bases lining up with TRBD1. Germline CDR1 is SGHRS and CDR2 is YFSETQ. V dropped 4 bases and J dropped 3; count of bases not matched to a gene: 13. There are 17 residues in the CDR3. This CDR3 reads CASSHIRGTEGYNEQFF. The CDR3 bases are TGCGCCAGCAGCCATATTAGGGGGACAGAGGGCTACAATGAGCAGTTCTTC.

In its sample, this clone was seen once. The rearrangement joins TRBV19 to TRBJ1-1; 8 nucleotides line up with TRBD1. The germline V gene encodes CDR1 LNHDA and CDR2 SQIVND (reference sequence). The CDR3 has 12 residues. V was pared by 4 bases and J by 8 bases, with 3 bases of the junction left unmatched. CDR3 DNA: TGTGCCAGTAGTAACAGGGGGAGGGAAGCTTTCTTT. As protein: CASSNRGREAFF.

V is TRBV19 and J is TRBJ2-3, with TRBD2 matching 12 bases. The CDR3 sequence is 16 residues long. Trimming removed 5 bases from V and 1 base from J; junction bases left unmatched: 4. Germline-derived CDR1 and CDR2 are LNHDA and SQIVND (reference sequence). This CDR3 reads CASSPLAGGGTDTQYF. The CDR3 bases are TGTGCCAGTAGTCCCCTAGCGGGAGGGGGCACAGATACGCAGTATTTT.

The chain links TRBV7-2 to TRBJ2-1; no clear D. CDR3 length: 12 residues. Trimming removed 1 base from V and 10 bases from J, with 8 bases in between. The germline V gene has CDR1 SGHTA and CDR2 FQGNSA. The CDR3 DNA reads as TGTGCCAGCAGCTTAGTATTTCGGGAGCAGTTCTTC. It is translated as CASSLVFREQFF.

The CDR3 sequence: CAPLCVAQTSTDTQYF. As DNA, the CDR3 is TGTGCCCCCCTATGTGTGGCGCAGACTAGCACAGATACGCAGTATTTT. The genes are TRBV27 and TRBJ2-3; D ambiguous. V gave up 11 bases and J gave up 0 bases, with 21 bases separating them. The CDR3 contains 16 residues. Germline loops: CDR1 MNHEY, CDR2 SMNVEV (reference sequence).

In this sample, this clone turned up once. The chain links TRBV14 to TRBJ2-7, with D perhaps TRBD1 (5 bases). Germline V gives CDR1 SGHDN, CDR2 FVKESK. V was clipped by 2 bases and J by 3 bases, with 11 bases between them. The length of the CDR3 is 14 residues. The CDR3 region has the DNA TGTGCCAGCAGCCAAAGTACAGGTTTCTACGAGCAGTACTTC. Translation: CASSQSTGFYEQYF.

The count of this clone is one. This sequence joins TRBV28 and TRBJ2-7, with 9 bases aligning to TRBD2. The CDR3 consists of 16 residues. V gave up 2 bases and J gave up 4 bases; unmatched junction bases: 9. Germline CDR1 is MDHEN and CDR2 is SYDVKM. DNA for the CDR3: TGTGCCAGCAGTTTACCCTTAGCGGGAGTTAGGTACGAGCAGTACTTC. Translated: CASSLPLAGVRYEQYF.

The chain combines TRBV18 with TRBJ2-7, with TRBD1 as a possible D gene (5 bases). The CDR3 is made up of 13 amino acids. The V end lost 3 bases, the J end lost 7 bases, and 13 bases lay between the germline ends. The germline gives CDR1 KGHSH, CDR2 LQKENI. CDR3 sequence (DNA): TGTGCCAGCTCACCGGTAGGGGTTGGGGAGCAGTACTTC. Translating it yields CASSPVGVGEQYF.

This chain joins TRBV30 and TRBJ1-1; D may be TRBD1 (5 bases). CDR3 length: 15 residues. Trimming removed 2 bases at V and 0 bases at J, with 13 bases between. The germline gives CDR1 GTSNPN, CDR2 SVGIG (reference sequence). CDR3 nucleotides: TGTGCCTGGAGTTCCTGGGGCAACATGAACACTGAAGCTTTCTTT. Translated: CAWSSWGNMNTEAFF.

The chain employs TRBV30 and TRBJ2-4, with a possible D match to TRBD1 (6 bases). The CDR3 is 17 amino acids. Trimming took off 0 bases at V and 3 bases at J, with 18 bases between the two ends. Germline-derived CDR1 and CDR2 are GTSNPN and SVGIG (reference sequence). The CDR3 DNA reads TGTGCCTGGAGTGTTTCCCTTACAGGGACCCTCAAAAACATTCAGTACTTC. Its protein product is CAWSVSLTGTLKNIQYF.

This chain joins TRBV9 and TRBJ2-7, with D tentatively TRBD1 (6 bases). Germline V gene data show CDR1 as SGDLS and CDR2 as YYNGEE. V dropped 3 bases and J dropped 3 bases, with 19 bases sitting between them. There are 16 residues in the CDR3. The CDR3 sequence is CASSAGQGPVIYEQYF. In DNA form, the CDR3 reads TGTGCCAGCAGCGCCGGGCAGGGGCCCGTAATCTACGAGCAGTACTTC.

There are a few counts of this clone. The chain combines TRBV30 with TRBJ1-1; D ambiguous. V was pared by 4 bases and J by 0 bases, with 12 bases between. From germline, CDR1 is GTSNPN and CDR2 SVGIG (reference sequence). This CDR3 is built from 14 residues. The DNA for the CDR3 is TGTGCCTGGACCAGACTAACAGTGAACACTGAAGCTTTCTTT. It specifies CAWTRLTVNTEAFF.

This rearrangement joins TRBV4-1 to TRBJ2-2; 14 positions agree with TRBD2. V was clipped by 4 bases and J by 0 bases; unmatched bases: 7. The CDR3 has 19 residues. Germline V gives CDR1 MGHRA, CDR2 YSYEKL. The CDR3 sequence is CASSRSGLAGVSNTGELFF. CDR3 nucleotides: TGCGCCAGCAGCCGGTCGGGACTAGCGGGAGTCTCGAACACCGGGGAGCTGTTTTTT.

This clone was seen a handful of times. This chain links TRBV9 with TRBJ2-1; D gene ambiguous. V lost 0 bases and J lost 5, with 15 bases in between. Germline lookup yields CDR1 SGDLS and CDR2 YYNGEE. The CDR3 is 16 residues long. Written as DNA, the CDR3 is TGTGCCAGCAGCGTAGATCCGCGAGGCAAGAACAATGAGCAGTTCTTC. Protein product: CASSVDPRGKNNEQFF.

The DNA for the CDR3 is TGTGCCAGCAGTTTATTGGCAGGGGGACAGGGGGCCTACGAGCAGTACTTC. Protein sequence: CASSLLAGGQGAYEQYF. The V call is TRBV27, the J call TRBJ2-7, with TRBD1 matching over 11 bases. J lost 2 bases, V lost 1 base, and 7 bases had no gene match. Germline loops: CDR1 MNHEY, CDR2 SMNVEV (reference sequence). There are 17 residues in the CDR3.

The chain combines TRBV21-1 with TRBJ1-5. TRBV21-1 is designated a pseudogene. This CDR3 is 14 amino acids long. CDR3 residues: CASSTRRTNQPQHF. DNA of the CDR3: TGTGCCAGCAGCACCCGGAGAACCAATCAGCCCCAGCATTTT.

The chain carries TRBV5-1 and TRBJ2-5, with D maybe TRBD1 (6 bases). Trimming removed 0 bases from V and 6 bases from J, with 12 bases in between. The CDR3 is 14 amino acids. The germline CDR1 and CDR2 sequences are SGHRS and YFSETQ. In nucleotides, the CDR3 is TGCGCCAGCAGCTTGGGCCAGGGGATGCAGACCCAGTACTTC. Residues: CASSLGQGMQTQYF.

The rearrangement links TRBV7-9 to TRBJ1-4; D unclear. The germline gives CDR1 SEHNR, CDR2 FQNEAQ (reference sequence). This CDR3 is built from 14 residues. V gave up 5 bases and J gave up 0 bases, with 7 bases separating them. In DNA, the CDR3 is TGTGCCAGCAGCCGAGAAGCAACTAATGAAAAACTGTTTTTT. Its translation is CASSREATNEKLFF.